The entry that follows covers one T cell receptor (beta chain) sequence. What it binds is unknown. This sample was taken from a study of vaccination and CD4 T cells after COVID-19. The Oncomine TCR Beta short-read assay sequenced DNA from cultured CD4+ T cells. TCRdb re-called the PCR reads with MiXCR, one entry per CDR3 protein. The sample contains 9,000 to 15,000 distinct CDR3 sequences, 76% of which appear only once. Treatment of the sample: approximately 9-day PBMC culture with coronavirus spike peptide pools or control peptides (ViraFEST assay). Findings and limits, study-wide: Spike mono-reactive status applied to 304 of 307 vaccine-specific clones in convalescent patients.

From germline, CDR1 is MDHEN and CDR2 SYDVKM. The CDR3 is made up of 17 amino acids. V trimming: 5 bases; J trimming: 2 bases; junction bases outside the gene matches: 11. The receptor's source is a human donor who had recovered from COVID-19. Sequences were obtained from CD4+ T cells from blood, cultured in vitro. This rearrangement joins TRBV28 to TRBJ1-1, with TRBD1 matching 10 bases. The CDR3 sequence: CASSPYPDRGFNTEAFF. In DNA, the CDR3 is TGTGCCAGCAGTCCTTACCCGGACAGGGGGTTCAACACTGAAGCTTTCTTT. Full variable domain (rest looked up from reference TRBV28 and TRBJ1-1): DVKVTQSSRYLVKRTGEKVFLECVQDMDHENMFWYRQDPGLGLRLIYFSYDVKMKEKGDIPEGYSVSREKKERFSLILESASTNQTSMYLCASSPYPDRGFNTEAFFGQGTRLTVV.